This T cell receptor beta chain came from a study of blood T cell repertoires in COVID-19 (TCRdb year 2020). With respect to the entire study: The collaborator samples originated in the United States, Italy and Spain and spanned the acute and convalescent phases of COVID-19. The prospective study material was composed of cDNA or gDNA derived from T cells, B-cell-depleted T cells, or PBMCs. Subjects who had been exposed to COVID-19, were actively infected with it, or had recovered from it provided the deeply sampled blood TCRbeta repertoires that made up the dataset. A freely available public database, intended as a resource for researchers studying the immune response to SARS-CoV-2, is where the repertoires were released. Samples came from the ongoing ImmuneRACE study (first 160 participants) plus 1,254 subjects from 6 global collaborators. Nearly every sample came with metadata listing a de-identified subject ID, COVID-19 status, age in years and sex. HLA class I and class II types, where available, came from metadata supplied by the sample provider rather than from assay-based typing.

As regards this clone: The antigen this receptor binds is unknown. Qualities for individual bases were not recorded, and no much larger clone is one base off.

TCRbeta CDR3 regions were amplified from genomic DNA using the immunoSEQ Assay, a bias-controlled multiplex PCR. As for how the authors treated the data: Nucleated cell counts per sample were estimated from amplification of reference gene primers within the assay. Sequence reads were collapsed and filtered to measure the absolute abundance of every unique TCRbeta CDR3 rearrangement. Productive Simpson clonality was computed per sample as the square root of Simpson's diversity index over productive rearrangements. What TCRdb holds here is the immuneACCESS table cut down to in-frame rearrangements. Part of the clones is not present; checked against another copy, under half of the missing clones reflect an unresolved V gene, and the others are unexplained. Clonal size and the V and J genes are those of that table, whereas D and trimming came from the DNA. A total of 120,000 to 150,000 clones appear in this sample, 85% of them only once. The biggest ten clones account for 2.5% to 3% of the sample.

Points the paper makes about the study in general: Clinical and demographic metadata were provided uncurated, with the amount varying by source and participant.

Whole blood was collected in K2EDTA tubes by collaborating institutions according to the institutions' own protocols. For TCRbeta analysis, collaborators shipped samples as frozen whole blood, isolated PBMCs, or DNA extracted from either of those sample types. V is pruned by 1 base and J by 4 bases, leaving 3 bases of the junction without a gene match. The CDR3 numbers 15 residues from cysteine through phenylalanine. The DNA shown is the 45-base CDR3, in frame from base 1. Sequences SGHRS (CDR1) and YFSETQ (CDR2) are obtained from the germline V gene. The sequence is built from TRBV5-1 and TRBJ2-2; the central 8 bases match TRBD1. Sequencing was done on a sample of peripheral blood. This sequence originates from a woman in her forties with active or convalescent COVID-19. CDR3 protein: CASSLRTGFTGELFF. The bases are TGCGCCAGCAGCTTGAGGACAGGGTTCACCGGGGAGCTGTTTTTT.